One and the same sample provided the 28 T cell receptor beta chains below, sequenced in a study of CD8 T cells in ankylosing spondylitis. TCRdb fed the 5' RACE reads into MiXCR, producing one record per CDR3 protein. The sample shows some 150,000 distinct CDR3 sequences, roughly 44% of them seen only once. The material sequenced was synovial fluid, either unsorted or a sorted T cell fraction (not recorded which). Source of these receptors: a male donor with ankylosing spondylitis.

This clonotype has a handful of counts. The chain uses TRBV29-1 and TRBJ2-3; TRBD1 or TRBD2 may be the D gene (5 bases each). CDR3 length: 15 residues. Germline values: CDR1 SQVTM, CDR2 ANQGSEA. V was cut by 1 base and J by 7 bases, with 18 bases left in between. CDR3 in DNA: TGCAGCGTTGAAGGCGCCGTTGAGGGGTGTTATACGCAGTATTTT. Translated, it gives CSVEGAVEGCYTQYF.

This clonotype was recorded only once. The chain has TRBV5-5 and TRBJ2-7, with D unresolved. Per germline, CDR1 SGHKS and CDR2 YYEKEE (reference sequence). Trimming pared 2 bases from V and 4 bases from J, leaving 19 bases between. This CDR3 comprises 16 residues. CDR3: CASSLSETSPLYEQYF. CDR3 nucleotides: TGTGCCAGCAGCTTAAGTGAGACCAGTCCACTTTACGAGCAGTACTTC.

V gene TRBV19 combines with J gene TRBJ2-5; D is uncertain. CDR1 is LNHDA and CDR2 is SQIVND in the germline V gene (reference sequence). This CDR3 has 13 amino acids. With 5 bases removed from V and 5 bases from J, the gap between germline ends came to 12 bases. The CDR3 nucleotides are TGTGCCAGTAGTTTCCGTTGGATGGAGACCCAGTACTTC. Its protein is CASSFRWMETQYF.

This rearrangement joins TRBV6-2 or TRBV6-3 to TRBJ2-1; 7 nucleotides match TRBD1. The V and J ends lost 2 bases and 8 bases, in that order; junction bases with no gene match: 9. CDR3 length equals 15 residues. CDR1 and CDR2 (germline): MNHEY, SVGEGT. CDR3 loop: CASSYVQGDLDEQFF. In DNA, the CDR3 is TGTGCCAGCAGTTACGTGCAGGGGGATTTGGATGAGCAGTTCTTC.

This clonotype appeared a few times. This chain connects TRBV6-4 to TRBJ2-1; 11 nucleotides agree with TRBD2. Germline V gives CDR1 MRHNA, CDR2 SNTAGT. The CDR3 covers 15 residues. V lost 2 bases and J lost 6; bases outside the gene matches: 3. This chain's CDR3 is CASSDELAGGNEQFF. Written as DNA, the CDR3 is TGTGCCAGCAGTGACGAGCTAGCGGGAGGCAATGAGCAGTTCTTC.

This clonotype was recorded only once. The rearrangement links TRBV10-3 to TRBJ2-1; D might be TRBD2 (5 bases). The CDR3 consists of 12 residues. V shed 8 bases and J shed 10 bases, with 15 bases lying between them. The germline V gene encodes CDR1 ENHRY and CDR2 SYGVKD. CDR3 nucleotides: TGTGCCATCGTAACGACCCCGGGGGAGCAGTTCTTC. This gives the protein CAIVTTPGEQFF.

This clonotype was counted only a few times. V usage is TRBV24-1 and J usage is TRBJ1-1; D unclear. Looked up from germline, CDR1 is KGHDR and CDR2 is SFDVKD. V was cut by 0 bases and J by 0 bases, with 10 bases left in between. This CDR3 has 16 residues. CDR3 DNA: TGTGCCACCAGTGATTTGTCGGCAGTCATGAACACTGAAGCTTTCTTT. Residues: CATSDLSAVMNTEAFF.

The DNA of the CDR3 is TGTGCCAGCAGTTACCCAAGGGCACTAGCGGGTTCCTACAATGAGCAGTTCTTC. Its translation: CASSYPRALAGSYNEQFF. The chain couples TRBV2 to TRBJ2-1; 9 nucleotides line up with TRBD2. CDR3 length: 18 amino acids. In germline, CDR1 is SNHLY, CDR2 FYNNEI. The V and J ends lost 5 bases and 1 base, in that order; junction bases with no gene match: 12.

This clonotype is medium-sized. This rearrangement joins TRBV9 to TRBJ2-2; D uncertain. Trimming removed 0 bases at V and 6 bases at J, with 9 bases between. The CDR3 runs 14 residues. Per germline, CDR1 SGDLS and CDR2 YYNGEE. The chain's CDR3 is CASSVEPTPGELFF. The DNA for the CDR3 is TGTGCCAGCAGCGTAGAACCGACCCCCGGGGAGCTGTTTTTT.

The CDR3 DNA reads TGTGCCAGCAGCCAACTAGCGGGAGGTGTTTACGAGCAGTACTTC. Its translation: CASSQLAGGVYEQYF. The chain combines TRBV13 with TRBJ2-7; 12 nucleotides match TRBD2. Germline lookup yields CDR1 PRHDT and CDR2 FYEKMQ (reference sequence). This CDR3 comprises 15 residues. The ends lost 5 bases at V and 4 bases at J; junction bases unmatched: 6.

The chain combines TRBV28 with TRBJ2-2; D may be TRBD2 (6 bases). V was cut by 1 base and J by 4 bases, with 10 bases left in between. The CDR3 extends over 15 amino acids. Germline CDR1 reads MDHEN; CDR2 reads SYDVKM. CDR3 sequence reads: CASSLLQEGTGELFF. The CDR3 DNA reads TGTGCCAGCAGTTTATTACAGGAGGGCACCGGGGAGCTGTTTTTT.

This clonotype was counted many times. The chain employs TRBV2 and TRBJ2-3, with 9 positions matching TRBD2. This CDR3 spans 16 amino acids. CDR1 and CDR2 (germline): SNHLY, FYNNEI. J gave up 1 base and V 3 bases, and 5 bases lay outside the gene matches. The CDR3 DNA reads TGTGCCAGCAGTGACCTGACTAGCGGAGGCACAGATACGCAGTATTTT. Translated, it gives CASSDLTSGGTDTQYF.

This clonotype was counted ten times or more. This chain joins TRBV19 and TRBJ2-1; no firm D call. The CDR3 contains 11 residues. Trimming pared 1 base from V and 10 bases from J, leaving 5 bases between. Germline values: CDR1 LNHDA, CDR2 SQIVND (reference sequence). In DNA form, the CDR3 reads TGTGCCAGTAGTATAGGGTGGGAGCAGTTCTTC. It is translated as CASSIGWEQFF.

This clonotype was seen a handful of times. V is TRBV19 and J is TRBJ1-1; D possibly corresponds to TRBD1 (6 bases). CDR1 is LNHDA, CDR2 SQIVND, per germline (reference sequence). Trimming shortened V by 3 bases and J by 8 bases, and 22 bases separated the two germline ends. This CDR3 is built from 16 residues. The CDR3: CASSMEAQTGFEEAFF. CDR3 DNA: TGTGCCAGTAGTATGGAAGCCCAGACAGGATTCGAAGAAGCTTTCTTT.

At least ten counts were recorded for this clonotype. The CDR3 sequence: CASSPSQGGEYNEQFF. The CDR3 nucleotides read TGTGCCAGCAGCCCGTCGCAAGGAGGAGAGTACAATGAGCAGTTCTTC. The J gene is TRBJ2-1, the V gene TRBV7-9; perhaps TRBD2 as D (5 bases). The germline gives CDR1 SEHNR, CDR2 FQNEAQ (reference sequence). The CDR3 is 16 residues long. The V end was cut by 5 bases, the J end by 4 bases, with 18 bases between.

This clonotype was recorded a few times. This chain joins TRBV4-1 and TRBJ2-3; 11 bases line up with TRBD1. The CDR3 covers 16 residues. The ends lost 7 bases at V and 3 bases at J; junction bases unmatched: 9. Germline CDR1 is MGHRA and CDR2 is YSYEKL. DNA of the CDR3: TGCGCCAGCACATCTCTCGGGACAGGGGGGACAGATACGCAGTATTTT. As protein: CASTSLGTGGTDTQYF.

The chain couples TRBV5-1 to TRBJ1-2; D is unresolved. V gave up 1 base and J gave up 5 bases, with 9 bases separating them. The germline gives CDR1 SGHRS, CDR2 YFSETQ. CDR3 length equals 13 residues. The CDR3 spells CASSLQGRYGYTF. The CDR3 DNA follows: TGCGCCAGCAGCTTGCAAGGGAGGTATGGCTACACCTTC. Full variable domain (remainder filled in from reference TRBV5-1 and TRBJ1-2): KAGVTQTPRYLIKTRGQQVTLSCSPISGHRSVSWYQQTPGQGLQFLFEYFSETQRNKGNFPGRFSGRQFSNSRSEMNVSTLELGDSALYLCASSLQGRYGYTFGSGTRLTVV.

The chain combines TRBV9 with TRBJ2-7; D call uncertain. Germline CDR1 is SGDLS and CDR2 is YYNGEE. Trimming cost V 0 bases and J 2 bases, with 12 bases left between them. The CDR3 is 15 residues long. The CDR3 spells CASSVALAPPYEQYF. In DNA form, the CDR3 reads TGTGCCAGCAGCGTAGCTTTAGCCCCCCCCTACGAGCAGTACTTC.

The chain joins TRBV4-1 to TRBJ1-2; TRBD1 matches 10 bases. The CDR3 consists of 14 residues. Germline lookup yields CDR1 MGHRA and CDR2 YSYEKL. The V gene end was trimmed by 3 bases and the J gene end by 4 bases; junction bases not matched to a gene: 2. CDR3 residues: CASSHRQGAYGYTF. The CDR3 DNA sequence: TGCGCCAGCAGCCACCGACAGGGGGCCTATGGCTACACCTTC.

The J gene is TRBJ1-6, the V gene TRBV12-3 or TRBV12-4; no reliable D call. The CDR3 spans 11 residues. Trimming pared 0 bases from V and 9 bases from J, leaving 0 bases between. The CDR3 here is CASSLASPLHF. CDR3 sequence (DNA): TGTGCCAGCAGTTTAGCTTCACCCCTCCACTTT.

V usage is TRBV4-1 and J usage is TRBJ1-2; the D gene is possibly TRBD1 (6 bases). This CDR3 region has 16 residues. CDR1 is MGHRA, CDR2 YSYEKL, per germline. V was cut by 4 bases and J by 2 bases, with 17 bases left in between. The CDR3 loop reads CASSPEGHWGNYGYTF. The CDR3 nucleotides read TGCGCCAGCAGCCCCGAGGGACACTGGGGAAACTATGGCTACACCTTC.

V and J are TRBV6-4 and TRBJ2-1, with D possibly being TRBD1 (5 bases). Germline CDR1 reads MRHNA; CDR2 reads SNTAGT. The CDR3 length is 15 residues. Trimming left V 3 bases short and J 0 bases short, with 9 bases between. CDR3 bases: TGTGCCAGCAGTGAGGGGCAGACCTCCTACAATGAGCAGTTCTTC. Translation gives CASSEGQTSYNEQFF.

In this sample, this clonotype turned up many times. The chain couples TRBV16 to TRBJ2-7; 8 bases map to TRBD1. Germline trimming cut 4 bases from V and 4 bases from J; bases unmatched to any gene: 6. The germline V gene encodes CDR1 KGHSY and CDR2 FQNENV. The CDR3 consists of 14 residues. CDR3: CASSLGQVIYEQYF. CDR3 nucleotides: TGTGCCAGCAGCCTGGGACAGGTCATTTACGAGCAGTACTTC.

In this sample, this clonotype turned up a few times. The V call is TRBV15, the J call TRBJ2-7, with 8 bases that match TRBD1. Looked up from germline, CDR1 is LNHNV and CDR2 is YYDKDF (reference sequence). Germline trimming cut 5 bases from V and 3 bases from J; bases unmatched to any gene: 12. The CDR3 has 16 residues. The CDR3 sequence is CATSPRSLDRDYEQYF. CDR3 sequence (DNA): TGTGCCACCAGCCCCCGATCCCTGGACAGGGACTACGAGCAGTACTTC.

V usage is TRBV7-9 and J usage is TRBJ1-1; D gene uncertain. Looked up from germline, CDR1 is SEHNR and CDR2 is FQNEAQ (reference sequence). This CDR3 contains 13 residues. With 4 bases removed from V and 4 bases from J, the gap between germline ends came to 10 bases. The CDR3 sequence is CASSSRWTTEAFF. In DNA form, the CDR3 reads TGTGCCAGCAGCTCCCGGTGGACCACTGAAGCTTTCTTT.

The J gene is TRBJ2-2, the V gene TRBV4-1, with D possibly matching TRBD2 (5 bases). Germline V gene data show CDR1 as MGHRA and CDR2 as YSYEKL. V shed 2 bases and J shed 8 bases, with 15 bases lying between them. The CDR3 length is 15 residues. The CDR3 sequence: CASSQNPGLEGELFF. DNA for the CDR3: TGCGCCAGCAGCCAAAACCCGGGGTTAGAGGGGGAGCTGTTTTTT.

This clonotype appeared a single time. V and J are TRBV4-2 and TRBJ1-5; possibly TRBD1 for D (5 bases). Germline-derived CDR1 and CDR2 are LGHNA and YNFKEQ. CDR3 length: 16 amino acids. The V and J ends lost 1 base and 5 bases respectively, with 15 bases between them. CDR3 sequence reads: CASSQVWSGYYQPQHF. CDR3 nucleotide sequence: TGTGCCAGCAGCCAAGTGTGGTCAGGGTATTATCAGCCCCAGCATTTT.

The V call is TRBV10-3, the J call TRBJ2-7; D is tentatively TRBD1 or TRBD2 (5 bases each). CDR3 length equals 16 residues. V was cut by 4 bases and J by 2 bases, with 18 bases left in between. CDR1 is ENHRY, CDR2 SYGVKD, per germline. This CDR3 reads CAISGGPPKQPYEQYF. In DNA, the CDR3 is TGTGCCATCAGTGGGGGACCGCCGAAACAACCCTACGAGCAGTACTTC.